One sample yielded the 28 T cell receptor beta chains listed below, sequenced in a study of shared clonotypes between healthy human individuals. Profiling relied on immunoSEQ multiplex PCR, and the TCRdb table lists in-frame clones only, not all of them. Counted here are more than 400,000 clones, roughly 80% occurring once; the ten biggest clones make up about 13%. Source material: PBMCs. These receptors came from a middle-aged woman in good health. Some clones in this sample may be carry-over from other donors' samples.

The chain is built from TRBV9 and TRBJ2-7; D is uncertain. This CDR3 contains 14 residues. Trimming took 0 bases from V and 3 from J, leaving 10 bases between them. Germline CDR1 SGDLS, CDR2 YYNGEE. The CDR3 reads CASSVAARGYEQYF. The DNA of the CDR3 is TGTGCCAGCAGCGTAGCGGCCCGAGGCTACGAGCAGTACTTC.

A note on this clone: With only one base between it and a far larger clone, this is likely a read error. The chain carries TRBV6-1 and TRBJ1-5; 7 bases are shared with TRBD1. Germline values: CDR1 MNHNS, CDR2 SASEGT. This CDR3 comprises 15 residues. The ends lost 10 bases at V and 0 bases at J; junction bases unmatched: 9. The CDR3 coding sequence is TGTGCCACCTTCAAGACAGGGTTTAGCAATCAGCCCCAGCATTTT. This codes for CATFKTGFSNQPQHF.

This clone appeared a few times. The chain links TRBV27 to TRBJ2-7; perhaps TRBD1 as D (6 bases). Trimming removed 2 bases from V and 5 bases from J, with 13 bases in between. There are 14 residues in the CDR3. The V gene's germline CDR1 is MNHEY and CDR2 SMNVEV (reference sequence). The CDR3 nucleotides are TGTGCCAGCAGTTTAACACAGGGCCCCCACGAGCAGTACTTC. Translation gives CASSLTQGPHEQYF.

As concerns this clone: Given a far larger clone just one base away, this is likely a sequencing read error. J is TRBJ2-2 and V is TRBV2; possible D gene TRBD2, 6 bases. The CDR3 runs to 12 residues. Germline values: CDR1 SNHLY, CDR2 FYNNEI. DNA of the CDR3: TGTGCCAGCAGAGCCGTTACCGGGGGGCTGTTTTTT. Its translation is CASRAVTGGLFF.

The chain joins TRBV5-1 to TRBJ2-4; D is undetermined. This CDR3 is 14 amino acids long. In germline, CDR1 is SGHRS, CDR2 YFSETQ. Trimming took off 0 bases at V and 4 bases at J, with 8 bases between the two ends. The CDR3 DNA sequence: TGCGCCAGCAGCTTGGGGCAAGGTAAAAACATTCAGTACTTC. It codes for CASSLGQGKNIQYF. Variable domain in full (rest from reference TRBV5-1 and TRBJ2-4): KAGVTQTPRYLIKTRGQQVTLSCSPISGHRSVSWYQQTPGQGLQFLFEYFSETQRNKGNFPGRFSGRQFSNSRSEMNVSTLELGDSALYLCASSLGQGKNIQYFGAGTRLSVL.

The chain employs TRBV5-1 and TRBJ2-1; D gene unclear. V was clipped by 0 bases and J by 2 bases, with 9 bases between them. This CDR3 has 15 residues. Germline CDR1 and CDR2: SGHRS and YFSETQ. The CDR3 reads CASSLENSPYNEQFF. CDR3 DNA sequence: TGCGCCAGCAGCTTGGAGAATTCCCCCTACAATGAGCAGTTCTTC. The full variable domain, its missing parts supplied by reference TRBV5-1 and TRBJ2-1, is KAGVTQTPRYLIKTRGQQVTLSCSPISGHRSVSWYQQTPGQGLQFLFEYFSETQRNKGNFPGRFSGRQFSNSRSEMNVSTLELGDSALYLCASSLENSPYNEQFFGPGTRLTVL.

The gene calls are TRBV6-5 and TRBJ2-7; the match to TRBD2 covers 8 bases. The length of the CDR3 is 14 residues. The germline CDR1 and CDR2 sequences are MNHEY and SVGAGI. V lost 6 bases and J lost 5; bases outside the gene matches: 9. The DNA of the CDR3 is TGTGCCAGCAGCACCGGCGGGGGGAGGCACGAGCAGTACTTC. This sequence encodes CASSTGGGRHEQYF.

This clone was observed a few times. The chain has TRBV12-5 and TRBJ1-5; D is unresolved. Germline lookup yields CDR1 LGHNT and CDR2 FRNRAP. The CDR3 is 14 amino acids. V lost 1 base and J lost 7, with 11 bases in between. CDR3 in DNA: TGTGCTAGTGGTTTGGGCGGAGAGGGACAGCCCCAGCATTTT. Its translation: CASGLGGEGQPQHF.

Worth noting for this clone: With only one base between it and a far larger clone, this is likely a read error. In DNA form, the CDR3 reads TGTGCCAGCAGCAAAGAGTGGACAGGCTATGGCTACACCTTC. It encodes CASSKEWTGYGYTF. The chain uses TRBV4-2 and TRBJ1-2, with 7 bases that match TRBD1. The length of the CDR3 is 14 residues. CDR1 LGHNA and CDR2 YNFKEQ come from the germline V gene.

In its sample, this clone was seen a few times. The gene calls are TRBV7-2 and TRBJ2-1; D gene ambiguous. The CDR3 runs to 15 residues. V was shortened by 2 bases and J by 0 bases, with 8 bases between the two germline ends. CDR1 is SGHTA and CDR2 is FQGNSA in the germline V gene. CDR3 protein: CASSLNYGSYNEQFF. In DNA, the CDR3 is TGTGCCAGCAGCTTAAACTACGGCTCCTACAATGAGCAGTTCTTC. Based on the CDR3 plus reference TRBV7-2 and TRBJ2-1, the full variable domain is GAGVSQSPSNKVTEKGKDVELRCDPISGHTALYWYRQSLGQGLEFLIYFQGNSAPDKSGLPSDRFSAERTGGSVSTLTIQRTQQEDSAVYLCASSLNYGSYNEQFFGPGTRLTVL.

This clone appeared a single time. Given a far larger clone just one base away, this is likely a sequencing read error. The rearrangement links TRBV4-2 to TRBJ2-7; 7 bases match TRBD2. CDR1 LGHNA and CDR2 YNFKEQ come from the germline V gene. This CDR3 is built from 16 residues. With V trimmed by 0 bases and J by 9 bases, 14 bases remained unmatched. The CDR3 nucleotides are TGTGCCAGCAGCCAAGATGGAACGGGAGGTCTCCTCGTGCAGTACTTC. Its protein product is CASSQDGTGGLLVQYF.

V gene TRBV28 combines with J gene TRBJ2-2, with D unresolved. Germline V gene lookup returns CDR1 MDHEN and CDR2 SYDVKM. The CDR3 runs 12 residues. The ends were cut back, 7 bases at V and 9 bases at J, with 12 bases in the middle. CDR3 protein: CASTQINRELFF. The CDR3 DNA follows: TGTGCCAGCACCCAGATTAACCGGGAGCTGTTTTTT.

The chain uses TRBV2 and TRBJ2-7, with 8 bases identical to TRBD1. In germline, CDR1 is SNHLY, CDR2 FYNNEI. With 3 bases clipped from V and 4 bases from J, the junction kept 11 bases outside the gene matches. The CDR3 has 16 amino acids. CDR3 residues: CASSELDRVVSYEQYF. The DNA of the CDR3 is TGTGCCAGCAGTGAGCTGGACAGGGTAGTATCATACGAGCAGTACTTC. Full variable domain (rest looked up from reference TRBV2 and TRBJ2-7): EPEVTQTPSHQVTQMGQEVILRCVPISNHLYFYWYRQILGQKVEFLVSFYNNEISEKSEIFDDQFSVERPDGSNFTLKIRSTKLEDSAMYFCASSELDRVVSYEQYFGPGTRLTVT.

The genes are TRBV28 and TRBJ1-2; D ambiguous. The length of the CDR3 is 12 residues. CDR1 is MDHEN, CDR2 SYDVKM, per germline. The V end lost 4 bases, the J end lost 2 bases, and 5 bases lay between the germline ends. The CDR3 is CASSYINYGYTF. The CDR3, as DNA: TGTGCCAGCAGTTACATAAACTATGGCTACACCTTC.

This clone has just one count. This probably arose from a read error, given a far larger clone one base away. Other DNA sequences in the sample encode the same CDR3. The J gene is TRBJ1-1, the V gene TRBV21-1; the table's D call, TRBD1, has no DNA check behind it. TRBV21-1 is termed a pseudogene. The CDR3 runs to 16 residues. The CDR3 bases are TGTGCCAGCCCGTACCAGGGGGCGAGTATGAACACTGAAGCCTTCTTT. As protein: CASPYQGASMNTEAFF.

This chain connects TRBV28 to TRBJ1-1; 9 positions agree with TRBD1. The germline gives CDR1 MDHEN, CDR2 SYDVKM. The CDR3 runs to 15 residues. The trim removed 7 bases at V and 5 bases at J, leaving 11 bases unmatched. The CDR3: CASTSIGQGKTEAFF. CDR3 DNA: TGTGCCAGCACCTCAATCGGACAGGGGAAAACTGAAGCTTTCTTT.

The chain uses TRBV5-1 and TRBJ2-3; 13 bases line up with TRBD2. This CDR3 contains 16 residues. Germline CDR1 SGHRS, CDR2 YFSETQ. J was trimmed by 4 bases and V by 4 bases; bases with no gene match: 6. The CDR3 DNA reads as TGCGCCAGCAGCCCAAGGACTAGCGGGAGATCAGATACGCAGTATTTT. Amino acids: CASSPRTSGRSDTQYF.

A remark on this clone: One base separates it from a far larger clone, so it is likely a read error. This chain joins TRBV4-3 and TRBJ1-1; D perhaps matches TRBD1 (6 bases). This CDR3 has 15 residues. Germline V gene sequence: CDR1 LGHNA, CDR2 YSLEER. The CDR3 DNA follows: TGCGCCAGCAGCCAAGATAACAGGGCAGGCACTGAAGCTCTCTTT. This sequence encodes CASSQDNRAGTEALF.

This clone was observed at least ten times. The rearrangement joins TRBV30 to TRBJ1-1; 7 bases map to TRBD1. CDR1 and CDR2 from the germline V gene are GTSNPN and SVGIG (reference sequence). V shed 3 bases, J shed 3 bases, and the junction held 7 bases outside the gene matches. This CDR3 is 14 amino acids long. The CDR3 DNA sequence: TGTGCCTGGAGACAGGGGAGGGCGTACACTGAAGCTTTCTTT. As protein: CAWRQGRAYTEAFF.

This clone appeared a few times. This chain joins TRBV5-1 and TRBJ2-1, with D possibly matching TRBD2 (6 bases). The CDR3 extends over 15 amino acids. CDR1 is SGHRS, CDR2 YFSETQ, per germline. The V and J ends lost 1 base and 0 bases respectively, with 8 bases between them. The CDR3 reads CASSLRESSYNEQFF. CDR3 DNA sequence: TGCGCCAGCAGCTTGCGGGAGAGCTCCTACAATGAGCAGTTCTTC.

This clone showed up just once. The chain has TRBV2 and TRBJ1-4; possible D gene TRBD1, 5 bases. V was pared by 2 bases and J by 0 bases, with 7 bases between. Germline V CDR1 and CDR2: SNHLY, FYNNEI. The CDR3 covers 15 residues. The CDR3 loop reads CASSERTSTNEKLFF. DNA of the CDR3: TGTGCCAGCAGTGAAAGGACATCAACTAATGAAAAACTGTTTTTT.

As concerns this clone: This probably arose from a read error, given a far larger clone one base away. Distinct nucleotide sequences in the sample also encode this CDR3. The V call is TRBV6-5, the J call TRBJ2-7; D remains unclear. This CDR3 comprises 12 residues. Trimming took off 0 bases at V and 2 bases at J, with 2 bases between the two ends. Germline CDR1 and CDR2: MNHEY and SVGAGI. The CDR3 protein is CASSYSPYEQYF. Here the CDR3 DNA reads TGTGCCAGCAGTTACTCTCCCTACGAGCAGTACTTC.

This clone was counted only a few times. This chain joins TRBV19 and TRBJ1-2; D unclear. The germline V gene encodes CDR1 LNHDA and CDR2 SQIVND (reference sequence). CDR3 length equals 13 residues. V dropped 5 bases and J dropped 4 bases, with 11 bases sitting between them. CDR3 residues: CASSLGGLYGYTF. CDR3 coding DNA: TGTGCCAGTAGTCTGGGAGGACTCTATGGCTACACCTTC.

CDR3 sequence: CASSYTDRGLGGYTF. As DNA, the CDR3 is TGTGCCAGCAGTTACACCGACAGGGGGCTTGGTGGCTACACCTTC. V usage is TRBV6-6 and J usage is TRBJ1-2; 10 bases are shared with TRBD1. The CDR3 sequence is 15 residues long. V gave up 2 bases and J gave up 7 bases; unmatched junction bases: 7. Germline values: CDR1 MNHNY, CDR2 SVGAGI (reference sequence).

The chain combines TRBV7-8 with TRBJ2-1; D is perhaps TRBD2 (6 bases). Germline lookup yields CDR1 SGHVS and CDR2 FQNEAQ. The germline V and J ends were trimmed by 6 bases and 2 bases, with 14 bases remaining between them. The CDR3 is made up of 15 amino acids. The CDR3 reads CASSLRSGPYNEQFF. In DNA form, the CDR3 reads TGTGCCAGCAGTTTACGTAGCGGCCCCTACAATGAGCAGTTCTTC.

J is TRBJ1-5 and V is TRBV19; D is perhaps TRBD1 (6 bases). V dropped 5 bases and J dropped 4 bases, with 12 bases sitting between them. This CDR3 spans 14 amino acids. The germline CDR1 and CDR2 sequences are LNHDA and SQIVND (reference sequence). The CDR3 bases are TGTGCCAGTAGTGAAACAGGGTCAAATCAGCCCCAGCATTTT. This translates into CASSETGSNQPQHF.

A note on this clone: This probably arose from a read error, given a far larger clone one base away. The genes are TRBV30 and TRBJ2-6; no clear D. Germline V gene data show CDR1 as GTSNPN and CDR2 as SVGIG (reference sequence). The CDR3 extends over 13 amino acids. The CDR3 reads CTWSFGGANVLTF. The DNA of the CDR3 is TGTACCTGGAGTTTTGGTGGGGCCAACGTCCTGACTTTC.

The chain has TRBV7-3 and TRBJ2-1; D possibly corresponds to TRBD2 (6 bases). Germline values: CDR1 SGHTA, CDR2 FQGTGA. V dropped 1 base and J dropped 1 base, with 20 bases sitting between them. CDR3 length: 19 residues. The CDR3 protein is CASSLRGILGGTSYNEQFF. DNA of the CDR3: TGTGCCAGCAGCTTAAGGGGGATATTAGGCGGGACGTCCTACAATGAGCAGTTCTTC.